Below, one TCR beta chain is given with its context. Naive CD4+ T cells were purified with Tregs depleted by CD25. After constant-region reverse-primer amplification, full-length variable regions underwent semi-nested PCR with Nested Universal Primer A. A single record per CDR3 protein comes from TCRdb applying MiXCR to the 5' RACE reads. Here the sample spans nearly 55,000 distinct CDR3 sequences, almost 25% being singletons. Germline assignment: CDR1 KGHSH and CDR2 LQKENI. The trim removed 3 bases at V and 3 bases at J, leaving 1 base unmatched. The CDR3 extends over 13 amino acids. The J gene is TRBJ2-5, the V gene TRBV18; 7 nucleotides line up with TRBD1. The sequencing input was tumor-infiltrating naive CD4+ T cells sorted from the breast tumor. The sample's subset: naive CD4+ T cells, CD4+CD45RA+CD25-. This clonotype was sampled from a female donor with breast cancer. The CDR3 DNA reads TGTGCCAGCTCACCTGGACAGGAAGAGACCCAGTACTTC. Encoded protein: CASSPGQEETQYF.